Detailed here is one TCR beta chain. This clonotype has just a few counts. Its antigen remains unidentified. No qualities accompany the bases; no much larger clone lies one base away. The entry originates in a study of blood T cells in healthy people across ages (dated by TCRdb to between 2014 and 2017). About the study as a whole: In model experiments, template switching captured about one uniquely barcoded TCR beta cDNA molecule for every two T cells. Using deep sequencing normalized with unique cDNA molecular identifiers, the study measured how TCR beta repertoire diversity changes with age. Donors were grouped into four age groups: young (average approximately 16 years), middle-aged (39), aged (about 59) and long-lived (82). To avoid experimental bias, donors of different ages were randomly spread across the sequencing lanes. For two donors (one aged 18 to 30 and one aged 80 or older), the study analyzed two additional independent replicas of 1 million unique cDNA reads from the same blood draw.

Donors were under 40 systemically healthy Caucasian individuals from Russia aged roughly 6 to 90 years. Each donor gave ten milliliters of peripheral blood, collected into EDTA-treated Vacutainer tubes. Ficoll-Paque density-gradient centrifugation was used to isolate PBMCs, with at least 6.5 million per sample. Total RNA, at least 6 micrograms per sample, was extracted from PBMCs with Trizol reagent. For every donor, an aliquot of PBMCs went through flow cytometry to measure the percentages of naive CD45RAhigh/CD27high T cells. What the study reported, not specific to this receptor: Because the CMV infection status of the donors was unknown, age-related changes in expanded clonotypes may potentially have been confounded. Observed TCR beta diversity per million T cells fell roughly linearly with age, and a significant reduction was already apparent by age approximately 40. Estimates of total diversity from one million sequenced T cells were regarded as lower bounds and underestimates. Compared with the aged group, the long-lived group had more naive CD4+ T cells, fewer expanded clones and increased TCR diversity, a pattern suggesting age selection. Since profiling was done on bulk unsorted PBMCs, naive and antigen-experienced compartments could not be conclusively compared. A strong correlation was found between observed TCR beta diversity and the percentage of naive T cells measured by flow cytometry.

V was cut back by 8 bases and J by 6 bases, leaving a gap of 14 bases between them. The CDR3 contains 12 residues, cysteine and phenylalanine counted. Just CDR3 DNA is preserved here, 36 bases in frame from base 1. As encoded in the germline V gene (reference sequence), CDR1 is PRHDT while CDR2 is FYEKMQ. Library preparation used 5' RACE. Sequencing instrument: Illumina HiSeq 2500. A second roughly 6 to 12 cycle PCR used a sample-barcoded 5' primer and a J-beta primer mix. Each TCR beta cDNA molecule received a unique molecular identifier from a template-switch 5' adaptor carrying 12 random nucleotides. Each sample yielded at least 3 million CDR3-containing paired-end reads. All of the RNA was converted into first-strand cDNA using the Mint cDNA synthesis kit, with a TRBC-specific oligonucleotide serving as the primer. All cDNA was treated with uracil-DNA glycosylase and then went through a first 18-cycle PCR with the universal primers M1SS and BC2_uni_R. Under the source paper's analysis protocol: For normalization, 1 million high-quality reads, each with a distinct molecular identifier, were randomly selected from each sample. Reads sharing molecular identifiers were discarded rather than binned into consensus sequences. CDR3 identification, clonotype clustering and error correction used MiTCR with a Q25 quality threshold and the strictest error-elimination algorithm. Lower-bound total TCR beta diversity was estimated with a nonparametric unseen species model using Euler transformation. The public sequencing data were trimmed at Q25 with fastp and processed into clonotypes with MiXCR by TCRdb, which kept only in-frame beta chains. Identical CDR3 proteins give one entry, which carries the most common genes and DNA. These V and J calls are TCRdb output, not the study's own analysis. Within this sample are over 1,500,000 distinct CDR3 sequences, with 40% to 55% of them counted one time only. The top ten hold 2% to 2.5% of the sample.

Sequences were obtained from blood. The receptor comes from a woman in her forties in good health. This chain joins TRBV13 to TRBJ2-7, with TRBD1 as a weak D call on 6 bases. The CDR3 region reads CASSQGYREQYF. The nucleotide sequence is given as TGTGCCAGCTCGCAGGGGTACCGCGAGCAGTACTTC.